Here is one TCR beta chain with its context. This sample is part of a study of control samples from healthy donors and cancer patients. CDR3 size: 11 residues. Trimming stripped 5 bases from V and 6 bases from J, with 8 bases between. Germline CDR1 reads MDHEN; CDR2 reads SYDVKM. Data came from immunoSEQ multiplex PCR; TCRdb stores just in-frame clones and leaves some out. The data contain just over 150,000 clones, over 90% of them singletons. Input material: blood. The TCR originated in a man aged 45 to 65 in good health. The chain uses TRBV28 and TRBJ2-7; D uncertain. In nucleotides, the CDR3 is TGTGCCAGCAGTCCGGCCGCCGAGCAGTACTTC. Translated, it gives CASSPAAEQYF.